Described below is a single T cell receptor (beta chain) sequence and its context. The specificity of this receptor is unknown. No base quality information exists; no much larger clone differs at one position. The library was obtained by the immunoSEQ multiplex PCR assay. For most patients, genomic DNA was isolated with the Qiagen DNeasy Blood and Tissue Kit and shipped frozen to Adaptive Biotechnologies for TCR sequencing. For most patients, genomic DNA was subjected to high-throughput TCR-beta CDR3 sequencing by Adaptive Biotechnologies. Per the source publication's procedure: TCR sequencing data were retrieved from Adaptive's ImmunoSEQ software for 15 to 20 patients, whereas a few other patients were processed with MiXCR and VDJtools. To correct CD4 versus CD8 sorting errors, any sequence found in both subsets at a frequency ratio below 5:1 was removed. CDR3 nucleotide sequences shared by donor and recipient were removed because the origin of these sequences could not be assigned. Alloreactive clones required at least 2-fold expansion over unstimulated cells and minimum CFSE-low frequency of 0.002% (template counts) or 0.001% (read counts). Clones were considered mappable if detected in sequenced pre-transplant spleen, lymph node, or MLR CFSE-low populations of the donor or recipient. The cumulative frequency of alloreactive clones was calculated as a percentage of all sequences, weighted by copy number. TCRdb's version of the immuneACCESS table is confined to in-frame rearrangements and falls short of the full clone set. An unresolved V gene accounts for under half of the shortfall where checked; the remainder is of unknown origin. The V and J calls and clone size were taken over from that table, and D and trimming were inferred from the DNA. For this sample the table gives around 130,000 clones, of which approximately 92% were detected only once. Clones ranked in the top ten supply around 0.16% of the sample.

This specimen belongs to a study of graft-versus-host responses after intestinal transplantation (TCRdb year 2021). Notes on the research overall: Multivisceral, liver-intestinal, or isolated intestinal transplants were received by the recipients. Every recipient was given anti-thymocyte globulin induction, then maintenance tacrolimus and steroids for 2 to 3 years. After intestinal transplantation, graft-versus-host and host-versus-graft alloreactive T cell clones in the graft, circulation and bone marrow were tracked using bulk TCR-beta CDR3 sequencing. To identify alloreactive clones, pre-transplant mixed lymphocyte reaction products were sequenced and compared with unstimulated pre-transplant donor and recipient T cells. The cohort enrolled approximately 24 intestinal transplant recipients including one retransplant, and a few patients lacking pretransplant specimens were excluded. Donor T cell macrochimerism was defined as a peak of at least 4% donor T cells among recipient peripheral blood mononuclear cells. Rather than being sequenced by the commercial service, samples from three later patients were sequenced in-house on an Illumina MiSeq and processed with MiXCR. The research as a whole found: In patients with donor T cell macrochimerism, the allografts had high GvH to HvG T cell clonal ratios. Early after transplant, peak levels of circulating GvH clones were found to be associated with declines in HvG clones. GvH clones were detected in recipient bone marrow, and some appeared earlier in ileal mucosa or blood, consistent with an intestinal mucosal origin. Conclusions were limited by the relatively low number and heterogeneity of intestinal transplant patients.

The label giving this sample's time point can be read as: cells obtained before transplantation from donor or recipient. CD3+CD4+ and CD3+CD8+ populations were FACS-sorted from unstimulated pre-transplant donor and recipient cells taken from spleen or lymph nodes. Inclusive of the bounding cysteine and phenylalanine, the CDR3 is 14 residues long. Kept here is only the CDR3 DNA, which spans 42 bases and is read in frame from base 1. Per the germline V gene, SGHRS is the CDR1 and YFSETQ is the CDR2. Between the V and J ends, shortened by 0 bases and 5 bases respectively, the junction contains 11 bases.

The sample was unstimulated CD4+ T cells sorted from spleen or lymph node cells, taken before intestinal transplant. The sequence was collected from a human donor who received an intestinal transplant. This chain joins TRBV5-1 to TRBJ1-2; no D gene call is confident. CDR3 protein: CASSLGLESYGYTF. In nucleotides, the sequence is TGCGCCAGCAGCTTGGGTTTGGAATCTTATGGCTACACCTTC.